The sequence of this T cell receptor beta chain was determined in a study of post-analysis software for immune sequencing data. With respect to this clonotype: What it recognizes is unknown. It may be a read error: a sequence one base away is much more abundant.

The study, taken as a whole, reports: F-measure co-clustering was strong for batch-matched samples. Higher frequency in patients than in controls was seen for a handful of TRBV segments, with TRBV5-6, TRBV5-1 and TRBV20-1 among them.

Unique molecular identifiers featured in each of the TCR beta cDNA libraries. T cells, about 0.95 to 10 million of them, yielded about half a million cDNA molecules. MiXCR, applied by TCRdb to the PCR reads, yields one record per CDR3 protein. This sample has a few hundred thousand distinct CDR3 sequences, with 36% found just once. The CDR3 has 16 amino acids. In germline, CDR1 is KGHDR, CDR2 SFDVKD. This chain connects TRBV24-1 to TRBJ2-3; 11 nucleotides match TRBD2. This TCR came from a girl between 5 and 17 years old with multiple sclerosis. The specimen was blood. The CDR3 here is CTTSDRTSGLTDTQYF. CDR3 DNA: TGTACCACCAGTGATCGGACTAGCGGGCTCACAGATACGCAGTATTTT.